These 19 T cell receptor beta chains were all obtained from the same sample, sequenced in a study of cytomegalovirus exposure and HLA in healthy donors. The PCR was carried out with 60 Vbeta primers and 13 Jbeta primers. Clones were read by immunoSEQ multiplex PCR, and TCRdb kept only the in-frame ones, dropping some. This repertoire includes over 120,000 clones. Sequenced: PBMCs. The origin of the receptors is a male donor in good health and CMV-seronegative.

This chain links TRBV4-3 with TRBJ2-2; 9 bases agree with TRBD1. This CDR3 is 16 amino acids long. The germline CDR1 and CDR2 sequences are LGHNA and YSLEER. The junction had 8 bases not matched to a gene; V was cut back by 4 bases and J by 5 bases. The CDR3 protein is CASSPEGTGLTGELFF. Written as DNA, the CDR3 is TGCGCCAGCAGCCCGGAGGGGACAGGGTTGACCGGGGAGCTGTTTTTT.

The chain is built from TRBV6-5 and TRBJ1-3; D perhaps matches TRBD1 (6 bases). This CDR3 has 16 residues. V dropped 4 bases and J dropped 4 bases, with 17 bases sitting between them. Germline CDR1 and CDR2: MNHEY and SVGAGI. The CDR3 loop is CASSLYAGTTGNTIYF. As DNA, the CDR3 is TGTGCCAGCAGTTTATATGCCGGGACAACGGGAAACACCATATATTTT.

Notes on this clone: A read error may account for a junction end that differs from germline. The chain has TRBV28 and TRBJ2-7; no reliable D call. The CDR3 totals 15 residues. The germline V gene has CDR1 MDHEN and CDR2 SYDVKM. The CDR3 coding sequence is TGTGTCAGCAGTCTCCCTGACTTGCAAGCCTACGAGCAGTACTTC. Translated: CVSSLPDLQAYEQYF.

The chain uses TRBV30 and TRBJ1-2, with a possible D match to TRBD1 (6 bases). In germline, CDR1 is GTSNPN, CDR2 SVGIG (reference sequence). The CDR3 is 10 residues long. V was trimmed by 8 bases and J by 7 bases, leaving 11 bases between them. The CDR3 DNA reads as TGTGCCGTACAGGGTCTTGGCTACACCTTC. Translating gives CAVQGLGYTF. Filled out from reference TRBV30 and TRBJ1-2, the complete variable domain reads SQTIHQWPATLVQPVGSPLSLECTVEGTSNPNLYWYRQAAGRGLQLLFYSVGIGQISSEVPQNLSASRPQDRQFILSSKKLLLSDSGFYLCAVQGLGYTFGSGTRLTVV.

V gene TRBV5-1 combines with J gene TRBJ2-3; the match to TRBD1 covers 8 bases. Germline V lookup: CDR1 SGHRS, CDR2 YFSETQ. The CDR3 contains 16 residues. V gave up 1 base and J gave up 1 base; unmatched junction bases: 5. The CDR3 is CASSLFGRGRTDTQYF. CDR3 nucleotide sequence: TGCGCCAGCAGCTTGTTTGGCAGGGGGCGCACAGATACGCAGTATTTT.

The rearrangement uses TRBV4-2 and TRBJ1-2, with D perhaps TRBD1 (6 bases). CDR1 and CDR2 from the germline V gene are LGHNA and YNFKEQ. Deletions cut 0 bases from V and 0 bases from J, with 8 bases between. This CDR3 contains 15 residues. Here the CDR3 reads CASSQEGAANYGYTF. The CDR3 nucleotides read TGTGCCAGCAGCCAAGAGGGGGCAGCTAACTATGGCTACACCTTC.

The rearrangement joins TRBV18 to TRBJ2-7; D possibly corresponds to TRBD2 (7 bases). Germline V gene lookup returns CDR1 KGHSH and CDR2 LQKENI. The V end was cut by 1 base, the J end by 2 bases, with 9 bases between. The CDR3 consists of 14 residues. The CDR3 sequence is CASSPRGGTYEQYF. In nucleotides, the CDR3 is TGTGCCAGCTCACCACGGGGGGGCACCTACGAGCAGTACTTC.

The rearrangement uses TRBV19 and TRBJ1-1; D may be TRBD1 (5 bases). Germline CDR1 reads LNHDA; CDR2 reads SQIVND (reference sequence). There are 18 residues in the CDR3. V was shortened by 6 bases and J by 0 bases, with 23 bases between the two germline ends. The DNA of the CDR3 is TGTGCCAGTAGAATATCTCACATCGGGGGGGGTATGAACACTGAAGCTTTCTTT. Protein: CASRISHIGGGMNTEAFF.

The chain has TRBV28 and TRBJ1-1; D is unresolved. Deletions cut 6 bases from V and 2 bases from J, with 19 bases between. This CDR3 region has 16 residues. Germline CDR1 and CDR2: MDHEN and SYDVKM. The CDR3 coding sequence is TGTGCCAGCAGCATTTACAGCGGACGTTCTAACACTGAAGCTTTCTTT. Its translation: CASSIYSGRSNTEAFF.

The chain has TRBV7-6 and TRBJ2-3; tentative D call: TRBD1 (5 bases). The ends were cut back, 7 bases at V and 5 bases at J, with 16 bases in the middle. This CDR3 spans 14 amino acids. From germline, CDR1 is SGHVS and CDR2 FNYEAQ. CDR3 region: CASTSPNQGDTQYF. CDR3 nucleotide sequence: TGTGCCAGCACCTCGCCCAACCAGGGAGATACGCAGTATTTT.

V is TRBV5-6 and J is TRBJ1-1; D is unclear. The CDR3 contains 14 residues. Germline V CDR1 and CDR2: SGHDT, YYEEEE. Deletions cut 0 bases from V and 4 bases from J, with 10 bases between. For the CDR3, the DNA is TGTGCCAGCAGCTTGGGCGGTCGGGGCACTGAAGCTTTCTTT. It specifies CASSLGGRGTEAFF.

The gene calls are TRBV11-2 and TRBJ2-1; D not resolved. Deletions cut 0 bases from V and 3 bases from J, with 12 bases between. The CDR3 is made up of 16 amino acids. From germline, CDR1 is SGHAT and CDR2 FQNNGV. The DNA of the CDR3 is TGTGCCAGCAGCTTAGATACTCTAGGCGTCTACAATGAGCAGTTCTTC. Translating it yields CASSLDTLGVYNEQFF.

V and J are TRBV4-2 and TRBJ1-3; the D is unclear. Germline loops: CDR1 LGHNA, CDR2 YNFKEQ. The CDR3 length is 17 residues. With 4 bases removed from V and 0 bases from J, the gap between germline ends came to 16 bases. The CDR3 loop is CASSRRGVRDSGNTIYF. The DNA of the CDR3 is TGTGCCAGCAGCCGCAGAGGTGTCCGGGACTCTGGAAACACCATATATTTT.

The chain has TRBV6-6 and TRBJ1-4; D is uncertain. V lost 5 bases and J 7 bases, leaving 8 bases between the germline ends. The germline V gene has CDR1 MNHNY and CDR2 SVGAGI (reference sequence). The length of the CDR3 is 12 residues. The CDR3 region is CASSLSGEKLFF. The DNA for the CDR3 is TGTGCCAGCAGTCTCTCAGGTGAAAAACTGTTTTTT.

The chain has TRBV28 and TRBJ1-2; possibly TRBD1 for D (6 bases). This CDR3 is built from 11 residues. CDR1 is MDHEN, CDR2 SYDVKM, per germline. The V end lost 5 bases, the J end lost 10 bases, and 11 bases lay between the germline ends. CDR3 DNA: TGTGCCAGCAGTAGGGACACCGACTACACCTTC. Its protein product is CASSRDTDYTF.

The rearrangement joins TRBV4-2 to TRBJ2-7, with TRBD1 matching over 10 bases. The CDR3 runs to 17 residues. Germline V gene lookup returns CDR1 LGHNA and CDR2 YNFKEQ. With V trimmed by 4 bases and J by 3 bases, 12 bases remained unmatched. CDR3 nucleotides: TGTGCCAGCAGCCCCGGAAGCCGTGACAGGGGGCACTACGAGCAGTACTTC. It is translated as CASSPGSRDRGHYEQYF.

V and J are TRBV18 and TRBJ2-3; the D is unclear. Trimming pared 3 bases from V and 6 bases from J, leaving 13 bases between. Germline V gene lookup returns CDR1 KGHSH and CDR2 LQKENI. CDR3 size: 14 residues. Here the CDR3 DNA reads TGTGCCAGCTCACCGGCAATCCCCCCGGATACGCAGTATTTT. It yields the protein CASSPAIPPDTQYF.

The chain is built from TRBV1 and TRBJ2-7; no DNA check was done on the table's D call, TRBD1. TRBV1 is marked as a pseudogene. The CDR3 is 13 amino acids. The CDR3 protein is CTSSQPRGNEQYF. The CDR3, as DNA: TGCACCAGCAGCCAGCCAAGGGGAAACGAGCAGTACTTC.

The DNA of the CDR3 is TGCAGCGTTGAGGACAGGGGAGGGGGCCAAGAGACCCAGTACTTC. Translation gives CSVEDRGGGQETQYF. V usage is TRBV29-1 and J usage is TRBJ2-5; TRBD1 matches at 9 bases. The CDR3 runs 15 residues. Looked up from germline, CDR1 is SQVTM and CDR2 is ANQGSEA. V was pared by 3 bases and J by 1 base, with 6 bases of the junction left unmatched.